The 9 T cell receptor beta chains presented below share a single source sample, sequenced in a study of shared clonotypes between healthy human individuals. Clones were sequenced by immunoSEQ multiplex PCR, and TCRdb holds only the in-frame ones, with some missing. The sample yields 2,500,000 or so clones, roughly nine tenths seen once. The sequencing sample was made of naive CD4+ T cells sorted from blood. Sample subset: CD45RA+ positively selected. The receptor source for this set is a man between 18 and 35 years old in good health.

Remarks on this clone: The same CDR3 is also encoded by other DNA sequences in this sample. The chain combines TRBV5-1 with TRBJ2-2; D uncertain. The CDR3 length is 14 residues. The ends were cut back, 4 bases at V and 1 base at J, with 8 bases in the middle. Germline CDR1 reads SGHRS; CDR2 reads YFSETQ. The CDR3 region has the DNA TGCGCCAGCAGCCGGACGGTGAACACCGGGGAGCTGTTTTTT. Translation gives CASSRTVNTGELFF.

This clone has only one observation. V gene TRBV2 combines with J gene TRBJ2-5; D is unclear. Germline V gene sequence: CDR1 SNHLY, CDR2 FYNNEI. There are 11 residues in the CDR3. With 7 bases removed from V and 4 bases from J, the gap between germline ends came to 7 bases. The CDR3 here is CASTSVETQYF. The DNA for the CDR3 is TGTGCCAGCACAAGCGTAGAGACCCAGTACTTC.

This chain connects TRBV6-5 to TRBJ2-7; 7 bases match TRBD1. Per the germline V gene, CDR1 is MNHEY and CDR2 is SVGAGI. This CDR3 contains 15 residues. With V trimmed by 6 bases and J by 3 bases, 11 bases remained unmatched. The CDR3 sequence: CASSPTGLGSYEQYF. In DNA form, the CDR3 reads TGTGCCAGCAGCCCGACAGGGCTCGGCAGCTACGAGCAGTACTTC.

The CDR3, as DNA: TGTGCCAGCAGTAGAGACCTGGGACAGAGCTTCTATGGCTACACCTTC. It yields the protein CASSRDLGQSFYGYTF. The gene calls are TRBV2 and TRBJ1-2; TRBD1 aligns across 7 bases. The J segment lost 4 bases and the V segment lost 5 bases, leaving 13 bases of the junction unmatched. This CDR3 is built from 16 residues. Germline loops: CDR1 SNHLY, CDR2 FYNNEI.

Regarding this clone: Within the sample, other DNA sequences also encode this same CDR3. V is TRBV10-3 and J is TRBJ2-3, with 9 bases aligning to TRBD2. V shed 3 bases, J shed 2 bases, and the junction held 6 bases outside the gene matches. This CDR3 region has 16 residues. Germline values: CDR1 ENHRY, CDR2 SYGVKD. The CDR3 reads CAISDRLAGLTDTQYF. In DNA form, the CDR3 reads TGTGCCATCAGTGATCGGCTAGCGGGACTCACAGATACGCAGTATTTT.

In its sample, this clone was seen once. The chain links TRBV5-5 to TRBJ1-5, with unresolved D. This CDR3 is built from 16 residues. The ends were cut back, 4 bases at V and 2 bases at J, with 16 bases in the middle. Germline V CDR1 and CDR2: SGHKS, YYEKEE (reference sequence). As DNA, the CDR3 is TGTGCCAGCAGCCCAGGAGGAGGAAGGGGCAATCAGCCCCAGCATTTT. It encodes CASSPGGGRGNQPQHF.

V is TRBV5-4 and J is TRBJ1-2, with 8 positions matching TRBD1. CDR1 is SGHNT, CDR2 YYREEE, per germline (reference sequence). The CDR3 totals 15 residues. After removal of 0 bases from V and 1 base from J, the junction contained 2 bases not matched to a gene. The CDR3 sequence is CASSLGQGSNYGYTF. The DNA for the CDR3 is TGTGCCAGCAGCTTGGGACAGGGGAGTAACTATGGCTACACCTTC.

This chain connects TRBV7-9 to TRBJ2-1; 14 nucleotides line up with TRBD2. The CDR3 has 18 amino acids. Germline CDR1 and CDR2: SEHNR and FQNEAQ (reference sequence). V shed 1 base and J 8 bases; nucleotides not matched to a gene: 10. CDR3 sequence reads: CASSLGPGLAGVWDEQFF. The CDR3 bases are TGTGCCAGCAGCTTAGGACCGGGACTAGCGGGAGTTTGGGATGAGCAGTTCTTC.

Worth noting for this clone: The junction departs from germline at one end; a sequencing error may be responsible. The chain carries TRBV7-7 and TRBJ2-3; 10 nucleotides match TRBD2. The CDR3 spans 15 residues. Looked up from germline, CDR1 is SSHAT and CDR2 is FNYEAQ (reference sequence). Here the CDR3 DNA reads TGTGCTAGCAGCTCCGGACTAGCGGACACAGATACGCAGTATTTT. This sequence encodes CASSSGLADTDTQYF.